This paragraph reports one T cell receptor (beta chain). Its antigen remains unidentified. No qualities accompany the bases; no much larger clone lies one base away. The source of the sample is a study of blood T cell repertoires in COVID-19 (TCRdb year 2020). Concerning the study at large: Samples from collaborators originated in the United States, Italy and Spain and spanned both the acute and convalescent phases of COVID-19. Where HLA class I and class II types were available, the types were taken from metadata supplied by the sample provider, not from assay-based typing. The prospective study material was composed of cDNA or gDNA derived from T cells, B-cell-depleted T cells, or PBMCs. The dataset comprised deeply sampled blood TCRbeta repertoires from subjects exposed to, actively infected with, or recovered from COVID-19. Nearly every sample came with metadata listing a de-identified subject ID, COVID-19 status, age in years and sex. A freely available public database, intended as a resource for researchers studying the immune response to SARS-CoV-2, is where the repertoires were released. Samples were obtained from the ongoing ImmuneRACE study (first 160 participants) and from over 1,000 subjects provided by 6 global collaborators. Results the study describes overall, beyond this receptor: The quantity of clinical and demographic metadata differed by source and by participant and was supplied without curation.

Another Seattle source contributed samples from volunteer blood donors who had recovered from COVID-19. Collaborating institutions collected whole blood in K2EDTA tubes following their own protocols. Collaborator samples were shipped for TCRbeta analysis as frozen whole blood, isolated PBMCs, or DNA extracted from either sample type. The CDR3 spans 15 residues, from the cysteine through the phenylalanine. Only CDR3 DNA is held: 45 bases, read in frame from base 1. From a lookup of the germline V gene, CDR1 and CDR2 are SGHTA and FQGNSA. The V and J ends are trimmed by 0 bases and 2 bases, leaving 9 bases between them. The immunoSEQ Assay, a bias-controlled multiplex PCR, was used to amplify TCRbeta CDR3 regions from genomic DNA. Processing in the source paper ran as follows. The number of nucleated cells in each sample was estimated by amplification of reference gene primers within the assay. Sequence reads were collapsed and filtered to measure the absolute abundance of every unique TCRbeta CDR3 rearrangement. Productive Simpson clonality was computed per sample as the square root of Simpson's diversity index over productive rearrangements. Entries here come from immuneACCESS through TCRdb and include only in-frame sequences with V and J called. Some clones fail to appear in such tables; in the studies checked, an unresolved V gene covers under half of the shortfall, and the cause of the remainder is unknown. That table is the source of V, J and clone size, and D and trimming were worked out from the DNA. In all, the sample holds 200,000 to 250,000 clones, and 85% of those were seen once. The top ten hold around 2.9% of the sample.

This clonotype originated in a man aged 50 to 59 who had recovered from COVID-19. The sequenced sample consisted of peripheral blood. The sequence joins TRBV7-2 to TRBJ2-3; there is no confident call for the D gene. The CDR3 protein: CASSLALTTTDTQYF. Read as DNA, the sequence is TGTGCCAGCAGCTTAGCACTAACCACCACAGATACGCAGTATTTT.